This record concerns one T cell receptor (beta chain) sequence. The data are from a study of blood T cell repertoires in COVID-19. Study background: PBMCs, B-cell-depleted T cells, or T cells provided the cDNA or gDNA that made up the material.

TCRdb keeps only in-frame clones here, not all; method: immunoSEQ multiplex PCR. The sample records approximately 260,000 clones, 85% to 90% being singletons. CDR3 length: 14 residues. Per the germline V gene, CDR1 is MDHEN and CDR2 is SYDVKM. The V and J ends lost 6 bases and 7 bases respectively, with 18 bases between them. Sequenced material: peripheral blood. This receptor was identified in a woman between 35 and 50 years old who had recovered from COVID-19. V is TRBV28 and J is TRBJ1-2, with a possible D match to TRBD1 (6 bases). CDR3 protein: CASSPLQGMAGYTF. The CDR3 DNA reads TGTGCCAGCAGCCCACTACAGGGAATGGCTGGCTACACCTTC.